This T cell receptor beta chain was retrieved from a study of cytomegalovirus exposure and HLA in healthy donors. The PCR contained 60 Vbeta and 13 Jbeta primers. The method was immunoSEQ multiplex PCR; TCRdb's version includes in-frame clones alone and lacks a portion of them. The sample lists hundreds of thousands of clones; roughly 80% were seen once. Material for sequencing was PBMCs. This receptor was identified in a male donor in good health and CMV-seronegative.

The CDR3 DNA follows: TGTGCCAGCAGCGTAGTTGGCCTGCCAGGGGTGAACACTGAAGCTTTCTTT. Protein sequence: CASSVVGLPGVNTEAFF. The chain combines TRBV9 with TRBJ1-1; D possibly corresponds to TRBD1 (6 bases). Looked up from germline, CDR1 is SGDLS and CDR2 is YYNGEE. Trimming shortened V by 0 bases and J by 0 bases, and 15 bases separated the two germline ends. This CDR3 is 17 amino acids long.